This section outlines one T cell receptor beta chain sequence together with its context. This sample stems from a study of blood T cell repertoires in COVID-19. Trimming at V came to 4 bases and at J to 0 bases, leaving 6 bases not matched to a gene. Germline loops: CDR1 MNHNS, CDR2 SASEGT. This CDR3 is built from 16 residues. Repertoires were generated with immunoSEQ multiplex PCR, while TCRdb's copy carries only in-frame clones and drops some. The sample holds about 76,000 clones; roughly 84% are singletons and the top ten take around 9.9%. Sequencing was carried out using peripheral blood. The gene calls are TRBV6-1 and TRBJ1-3; 7 bases align to TRBD1. The sequence was obtained from a man between 60 and 75 years old with COVID-19, enrolled during active disease. The CDR3 nucleotides read TGTGCCAGCAGTGGGGGACAGCCCAACTCTGGAAACACCATATATTTT. This codes for CASSGGQPNSGNTIYF.